The T cell receptor beta chain described here comes from a study of monozygotic twins with inflammatory bowel disease. Details on this clonotype: The antigen remains unidentified.

With no T cell sorting beforehand, total RNA was isolated from whole blood. The unique tags termed UMIs, each holding a 6-nucleotide sample barcode, were added by means of template switching. TCRdb derives one entry per CDR3 protein from the 5' RACE reads, leaving out DNA. Recorded for this sample: 140,000 to 150,000 distinct CDR3 sequences. Notes on the study in general: The results supported no single strong signal or clonotype associated with IBD. It was in IBD patients that TCRbeta diversity (inverse Simpson) was lower than in healthy co-twins.

This sequence originates from a human donor with ulcerative colitis or Crohn's disease, or a healthy co-twin of an affected twin (not recorded which). The source material was blood.

The CDR3 protein is CASSVGAGLQETQYF. V usage is TRBV9 and J usage is TRBJ2-5; TCRdb returns TRBD2, unconfirmable since there is no DNA. The germline V gene encodes CDR1 SGDLS and CDR2 YYNGEE. The CDR3 contains 15 residues.